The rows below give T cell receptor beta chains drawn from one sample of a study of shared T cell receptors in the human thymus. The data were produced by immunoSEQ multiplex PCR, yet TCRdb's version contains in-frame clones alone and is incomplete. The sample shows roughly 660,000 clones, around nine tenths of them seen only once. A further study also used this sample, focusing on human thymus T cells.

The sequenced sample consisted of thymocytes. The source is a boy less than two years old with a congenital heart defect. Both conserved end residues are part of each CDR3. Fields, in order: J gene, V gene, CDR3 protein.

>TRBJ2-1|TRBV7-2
CASSLGQRRSYNEQFF
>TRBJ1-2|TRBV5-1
CASRLEVDGYTF
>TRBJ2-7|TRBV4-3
CASSQESGYEQYF
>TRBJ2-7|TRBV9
CASSVNKISGSYEQYF
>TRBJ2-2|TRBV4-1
CASSSGGVVTGELFF
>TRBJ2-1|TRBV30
CAWSYGGPYRSYNEQFF
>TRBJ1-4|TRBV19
CASSTGDRGHGEKLFF
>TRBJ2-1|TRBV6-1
CASSESGEGEDNEQFF
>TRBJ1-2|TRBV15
CATSRDTGTGRGYGYTF
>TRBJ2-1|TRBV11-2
CASSQRESRDEQFF
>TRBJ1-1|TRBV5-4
CASSFKLPREMNTEAFF
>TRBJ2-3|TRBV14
CASSQEHRVEGTSAYEGTDTQYF
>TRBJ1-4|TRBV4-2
CASSHASRRKDSPTNEKLFF
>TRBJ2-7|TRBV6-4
CASGWTGEDYEQYF
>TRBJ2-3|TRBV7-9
CASSSLTRLAGALADTQYF
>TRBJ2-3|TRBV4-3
CASSQGRGREVDTQYF